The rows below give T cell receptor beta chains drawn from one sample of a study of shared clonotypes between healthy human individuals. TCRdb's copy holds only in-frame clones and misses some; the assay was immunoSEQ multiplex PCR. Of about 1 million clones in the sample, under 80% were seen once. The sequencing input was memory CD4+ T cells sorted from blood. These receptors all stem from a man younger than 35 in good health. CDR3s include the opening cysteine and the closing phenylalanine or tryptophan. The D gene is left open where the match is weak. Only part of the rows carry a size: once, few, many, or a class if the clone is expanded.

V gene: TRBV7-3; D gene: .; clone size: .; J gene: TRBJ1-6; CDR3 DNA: TGTGCCAGCAGCTTAACCCTTGGGAATTCACCCCTCCACTTT; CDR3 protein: CASSLTLGNSPLHF
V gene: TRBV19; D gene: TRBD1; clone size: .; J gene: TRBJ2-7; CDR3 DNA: TGTGCCAGTAGTATAGGGGGCAGGGGGTCCGGCGAGCAGTACTTC; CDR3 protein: CASSIGGRGSGEQYF
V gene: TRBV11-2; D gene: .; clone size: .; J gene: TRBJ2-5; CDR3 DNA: TGTGCCAGCAGCTCCCCGGCGAGCGGAAAAGAGACCCAGTACTTC; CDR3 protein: CASSSPASGKETQYF
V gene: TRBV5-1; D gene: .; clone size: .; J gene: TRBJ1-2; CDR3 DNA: TGCGCCAGCAGCTTGAGTAACAGGGCCTCCAAGGTCTATGGCTACACCTTC; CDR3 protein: CASSLSNRASKVYGYTF
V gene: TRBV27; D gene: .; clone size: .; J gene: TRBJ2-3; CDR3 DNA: TGTGCCAGCAGCCAAAAGACAGGGAGGACAGATACGCAGTATTTT; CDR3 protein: CASSQKTGRTDTQYF
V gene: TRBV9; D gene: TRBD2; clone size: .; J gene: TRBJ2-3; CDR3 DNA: TGTGCCAGCAGCGTAGGGGCTAGCGGGTACAGCACAGATACGCAGTATTTT; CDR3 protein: CASSVGASGYSTDTQYF
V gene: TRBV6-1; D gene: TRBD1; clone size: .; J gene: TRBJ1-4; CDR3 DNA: TGTGCCAGCAGTGAGGTGGGACAGGAAAAACTGTTTTTT; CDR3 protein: CASSEVGQEKLFF
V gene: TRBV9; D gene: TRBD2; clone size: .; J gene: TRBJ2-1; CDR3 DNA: TGTGCCAGCAGCGTAGGTGATAGCGGGAGGTCCTACCCGAACAATGAGCAGTTCTTC; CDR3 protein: CASSVGDSGRSYPNNEQFF
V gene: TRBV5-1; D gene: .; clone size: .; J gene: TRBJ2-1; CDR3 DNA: TGCGCCAGCAGCATCGGGACCGTCAATGAGCAGTTCTTC; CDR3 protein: CASSIGTVNEQFF
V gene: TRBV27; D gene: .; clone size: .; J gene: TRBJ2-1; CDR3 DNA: TGTGCCAGCAGTTTAGGCCAGGTTTATGCGGAGCAGTTCTTC; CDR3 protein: CASSLGQVYAEQFF
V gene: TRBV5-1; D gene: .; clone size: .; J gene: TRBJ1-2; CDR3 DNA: TGCGCCAGCAGCTTGGGAGCTAACTATGGCTACACCTTC; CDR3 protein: CASSLGANYGYTF
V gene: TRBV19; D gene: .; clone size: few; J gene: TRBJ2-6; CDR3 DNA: TGTGCCAGTAGTTTGCCTTCAACGTGGGGGGCCAACGTCCTGACTTTC; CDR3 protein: CASSLPSTWGANVLTF
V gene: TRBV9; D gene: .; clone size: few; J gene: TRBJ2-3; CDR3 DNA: TGTGCCAGCAGCTCCCGAGGAGGAGATACGCAGTATTTT; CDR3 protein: CASSSRGGDTQYF
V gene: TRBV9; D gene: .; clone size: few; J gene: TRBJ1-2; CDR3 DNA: TGTGCCAGCAGCGTTTCAGGGGAAGGTGGCTACACCTTC; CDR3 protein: CASSVSGEGGYTF
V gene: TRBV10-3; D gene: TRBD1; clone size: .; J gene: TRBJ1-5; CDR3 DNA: TGTGCCATCAGCCGGGACAGGGGTCAGCCCCAGCATTTT; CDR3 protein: CAISRDRGQPQHF
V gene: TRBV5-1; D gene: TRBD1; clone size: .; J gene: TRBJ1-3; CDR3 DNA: TGCGCCAGCAGCTTGAACAGGGGAACTGGAAACACCATATATTTT; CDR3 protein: CASSLNRGTGNTIYF
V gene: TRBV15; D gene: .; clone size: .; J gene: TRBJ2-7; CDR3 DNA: TGTGCCACCAGCGTGCTAGCGTCCTCCTACGAGCAGTACTTC; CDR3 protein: CATSVLASSYEQYF
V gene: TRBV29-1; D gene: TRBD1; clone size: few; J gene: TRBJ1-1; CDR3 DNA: TGCAGCGTTACCGGGACAGCTATGAACACTGAAGCTTTCTTT; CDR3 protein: CSVTGTAMNTEAFF
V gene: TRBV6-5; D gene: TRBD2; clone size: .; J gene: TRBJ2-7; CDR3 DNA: TGTGCCAGCAGAATGGGACTAGCGAGCGGCGAGCAGTACTTC; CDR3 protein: CASRMGLASGEQYF
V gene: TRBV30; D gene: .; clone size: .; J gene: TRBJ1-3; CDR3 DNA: TGTGCCTGGAGTCGAATGGACTCTGGAAACACCATATATTTT; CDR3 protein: CAWSRMDSGNTIYF
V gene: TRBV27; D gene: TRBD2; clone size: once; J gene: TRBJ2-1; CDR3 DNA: TGTGCCAGCAGTCAACTAGCGGGACTTTTTCAGTTCTTC; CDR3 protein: CASSQLAGLFQFF
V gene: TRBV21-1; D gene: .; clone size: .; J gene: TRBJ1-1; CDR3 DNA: TGTGCCAGACAATGCACAGGGGTAAGGTTGAACACTGAAGCTTTCTTT; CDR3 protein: CARQCTGVRLNTEAFF
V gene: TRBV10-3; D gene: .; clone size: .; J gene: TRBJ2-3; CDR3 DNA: TGTGCCATCAGTGAGTCGACGGTGTCAGATACGCAGTATTTT; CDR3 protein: CAISESTVSDTQYF
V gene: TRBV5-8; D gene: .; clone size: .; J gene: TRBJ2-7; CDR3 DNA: TGTGCCAGCAGCGCTGACAGGCCCTACGAGCAGTACTTC; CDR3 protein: CASSADRPYEQYF
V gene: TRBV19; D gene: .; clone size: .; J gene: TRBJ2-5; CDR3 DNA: TGTGCCAGAAGAAAACAGGGCCACCAAGAGACCCAGTACTTC; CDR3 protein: CARRKQGHQETQYF
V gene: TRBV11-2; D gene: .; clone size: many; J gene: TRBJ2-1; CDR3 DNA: TGTGCCAGCAGCTTAGATGGGGGGCCCGGCGGGAGTTCTTACGAGCAGTTCTTC; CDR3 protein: CASSLDGGPGGSSYEQFF
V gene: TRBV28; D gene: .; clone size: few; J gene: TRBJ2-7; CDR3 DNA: TGTGCCAGCAGTCTAATGGGGGGTTTGTCCTACGAGCAGTACTTC; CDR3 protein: CASSLMGGLSYEQYF
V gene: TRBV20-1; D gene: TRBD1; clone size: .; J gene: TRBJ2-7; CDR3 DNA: TGCAGTGCTGGGGACAGGGGGGAGCAGTACTTC; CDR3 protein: CSAGDRGEQYF
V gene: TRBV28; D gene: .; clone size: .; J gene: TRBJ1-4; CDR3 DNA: TGTGCCAGCAGGGCCGGGACCATGAATGAAAAACTGTTTTTT; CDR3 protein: CASRAGTMNEKLFF
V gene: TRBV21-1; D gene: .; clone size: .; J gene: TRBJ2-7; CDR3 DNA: TGTGCCAGCAGCAGATCTAGCGGGGGGTCCTACGAGCAGTACTTC; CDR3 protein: CASSRSSGGSYEQYF
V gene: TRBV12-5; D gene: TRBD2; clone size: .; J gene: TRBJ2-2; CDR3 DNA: TGTGCTAGTGGTCAAGCGGGAGGGGACACCGGGGAGCTGTTTTTT; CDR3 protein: CASGQAGGDTGELFF
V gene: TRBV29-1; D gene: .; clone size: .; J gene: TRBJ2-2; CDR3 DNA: TGCAGCGTTGAAACTCTTTCGGGCGGGGAGCTGTTTTTT; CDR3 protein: CSVETLSGGELFF
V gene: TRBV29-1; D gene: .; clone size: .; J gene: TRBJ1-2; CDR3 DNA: TGCAGCGTTGAAACAGGGGGCTACACCTTC; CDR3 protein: CSVETGGYTF
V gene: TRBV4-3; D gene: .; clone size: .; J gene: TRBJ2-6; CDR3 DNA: TGCGCCAGCAGCACCGACAGCGGAACATCTGGGGCCAACGTCCTGACTTTC; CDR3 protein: CASSTDSGTSGANVLTF
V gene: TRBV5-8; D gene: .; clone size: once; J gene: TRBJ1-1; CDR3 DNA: TGTGCCAGCAGCGTACAGCTGAACACTGAAGCTTTCTTT; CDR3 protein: CASSVQLNTEAFF
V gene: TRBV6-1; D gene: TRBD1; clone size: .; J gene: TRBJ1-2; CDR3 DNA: TGTGCCAGCAGCGTACAGGGGGCTAACTATGGCTACACCTTC; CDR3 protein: CASSVQGANYGYTF
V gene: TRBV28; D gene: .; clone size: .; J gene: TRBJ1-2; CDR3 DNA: TGTGCCAGCCAAAGCGGAGGGATTTTCTATGGCTACACCTTC; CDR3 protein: CASQSGGIFYGYTF
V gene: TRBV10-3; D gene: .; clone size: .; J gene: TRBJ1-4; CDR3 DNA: TGTGCCACGGGGACAATCGATGAAAAACTGTTTTTT; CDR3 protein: CATGTIDEKLFF
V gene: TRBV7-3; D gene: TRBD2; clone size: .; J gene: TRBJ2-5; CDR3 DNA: TGTGCCAGCAGCTTAATAGGCGGGGGGGCTCGGGAGACCCAGTACTTC; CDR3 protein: CASSLIGGGARETQYF
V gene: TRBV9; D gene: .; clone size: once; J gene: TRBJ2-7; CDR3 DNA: TGTGCCAGCAGCGTAGATGGAGGGAGGGGGATTCTCGAGCAGTACTTC; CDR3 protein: CASSVDGGRGILEQYF
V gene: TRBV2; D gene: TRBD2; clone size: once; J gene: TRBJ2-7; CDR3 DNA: TGTGCCAGCAGTGCCTTAGCGGGAGCCGGCGACGAGCAGTACTTC; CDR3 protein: CASSALAGAGDEQYF
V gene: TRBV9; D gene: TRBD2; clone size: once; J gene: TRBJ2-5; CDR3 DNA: TGTGCCAGCAGCGTGGGACTAGCGGGAGTTGGCCAAGAGACCCAGTACTTC; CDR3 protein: CASSVGLAGVGQETQYF
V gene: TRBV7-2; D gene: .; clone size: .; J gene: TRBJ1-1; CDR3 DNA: TGTGCCAGCAGTCCCACTCGGACTGTGAACACTGAAGCTTTCTTT; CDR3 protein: CASSPTRTVNTEAFF
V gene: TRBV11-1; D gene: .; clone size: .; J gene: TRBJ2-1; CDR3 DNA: TGTGCCAGCAGCTTAGGTGTCAATGAGCAGTTCTTC; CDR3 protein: CASSLGVNEQFF
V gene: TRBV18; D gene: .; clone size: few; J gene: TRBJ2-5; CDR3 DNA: TGTGCCAGCTCACCACCACAAGAGACCCAGTACTTC; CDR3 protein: CASSPPQETQYF
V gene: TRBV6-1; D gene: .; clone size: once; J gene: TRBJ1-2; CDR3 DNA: TGTGCCAGCAGTGACGGGGGATATGGCTACACCTTC; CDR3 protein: CASSDGGYGYTF
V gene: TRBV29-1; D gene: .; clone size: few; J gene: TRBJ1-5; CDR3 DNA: TGCAGCGTTGGCCATTATAGCAATCAGCCCCAGCATTTT; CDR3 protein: CSVGHYSNQPQHF
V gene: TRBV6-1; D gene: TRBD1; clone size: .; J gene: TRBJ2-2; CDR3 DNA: TGTGCCAGCAGTGAAGTGGGGACAGGGGGCCTCGGGGAGCTGTTTTTT; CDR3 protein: CASSEVGTGGLGELFF
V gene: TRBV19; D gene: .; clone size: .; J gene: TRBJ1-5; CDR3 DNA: TGTGCCAGTAGTCTTCCCCCAGGGGGCAATCAGCCCCAGCATTTT; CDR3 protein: CASSLPPGGNQPQHF
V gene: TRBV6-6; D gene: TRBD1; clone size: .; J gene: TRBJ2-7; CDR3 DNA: TGTGCCAGCAGTTACTCACCTGGGACAGGGCTCGGCGAGCAGTACTTC; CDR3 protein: CASSYSPGTGLGEQYF